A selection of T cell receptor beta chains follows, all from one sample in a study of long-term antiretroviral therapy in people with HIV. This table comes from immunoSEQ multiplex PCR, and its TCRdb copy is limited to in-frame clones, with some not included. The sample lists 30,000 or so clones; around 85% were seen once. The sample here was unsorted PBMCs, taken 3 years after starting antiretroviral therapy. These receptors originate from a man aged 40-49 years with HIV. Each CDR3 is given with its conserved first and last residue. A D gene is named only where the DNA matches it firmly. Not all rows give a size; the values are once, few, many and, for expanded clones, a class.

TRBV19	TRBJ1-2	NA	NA	CASSISNRDYGYTF	TGTGCCAGTAGTATATCAAACAGAGACTATGGCTACACCTTC
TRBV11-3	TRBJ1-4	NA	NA	CASSLKAGAGEKLFF	TGTGCCAGCAGCTTAAAAGCTGGGGCTGGCGAAAAACTGTTTTTT
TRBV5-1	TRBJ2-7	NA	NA	CASSKGNSYEQYF	TGCGCCAGCAGTAAGGGCAACTCCTACGAGCAGTACTTC
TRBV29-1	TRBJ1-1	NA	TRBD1	CSVLYPGTGGLTTEAFF	TGCAGCGTCTTATACCCCGGGACAGGGGGCTTGACCACTGAAGCTTTCTTT
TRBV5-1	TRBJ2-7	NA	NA	CASSWDGYEQYF	TGCGCCAGCAGCTGGGACGGCTACGAGCAGTACTTC
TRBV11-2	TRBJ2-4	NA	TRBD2	CASSTLWGGAKNIQYF	TGTGCCAGCAGCACGTTGTGGGGGGGGGCCAAAAACATTCAGTACTTC
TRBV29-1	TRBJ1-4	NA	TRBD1	CSVTGVVTNEKLFF	TGCAGCGTCACAGGGGTAGTAACTAATGAAAAACTGTTTTTT
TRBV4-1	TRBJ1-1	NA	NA	CASSQDDLWGTEAFF	TGCGCCAGCAGCCAAGACGACCTATGGGGCACTGAAGCTTTCTTT
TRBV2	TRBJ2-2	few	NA	CASRGDGNTGELFF	TGTGCCAGCCGGGGAGACGGGAACACCGGGGAGCTGTTTTTT
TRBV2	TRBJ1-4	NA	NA	CASRGSRGGELFF	TGTGCCAGCAGAGGAAGCAGGGGAGGAGAACTGTTTTTT
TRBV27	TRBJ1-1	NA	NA	CASSLYMNTEAFF	TGTGCCAGCAGTTTATACATGAACACTGAAGCTTTCTTT
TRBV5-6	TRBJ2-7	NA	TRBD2	CASSLAGLAGIYEQYF	TGTGCCAGCAGCTTGGCAGGTCTAGCGGGAATCTACGAGCAGTACTTC
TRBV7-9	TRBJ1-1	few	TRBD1	CASSQGVKEAEAFF	TGTGCCAGCAGCCAGGGGGTAAAGGAAGCTGAAGCTTTCTTT
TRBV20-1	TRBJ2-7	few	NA	CSVKTAVEQYF	TGCAGTGTCAAAACGGCTGTCGAGCAGTACTTC
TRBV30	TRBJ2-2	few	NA	CAWSDYYTGELFF	TGTGCCTGGAGTGACTACTACACCGGGGAGCTGTTTTTT
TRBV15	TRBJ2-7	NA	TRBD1	CATSSPGTGTTYEQYF	TGTGCCACCAGCAGTCCCGGGACAGGGACTACATACGAGCAGTACTTC
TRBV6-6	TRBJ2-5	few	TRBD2	CASSIAGYQETQYF	TGTGCCAGCAGTATAGCGGGATACCAAGAGACCCAGTACTTC
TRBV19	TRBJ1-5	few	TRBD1	CATVNPGQSNQPQHF	TGTGCCACGGTGAACCCGGGACAGAGCAATCAGCCCCAGCATTTT